The 31 T cell receptor beta chains below all came from one sample that was sequenced in a study of cytomegalovirus exposure and HLA in healthy donors. Use of 60 Vbeta and 13 Jbeta primers characterized the PCR. Profiled with immunoSEQ multiplex PCR; TCRdb holds only in-frame clones, not every one. The sample carries about 120,000 clones, roughly four fifths recorded once. The sample consisted of PBMCs. The receptor set was obtained from a woman under 30 in good health and CMV-seronegative.

The chain recombines TRBV7-2 with TRBJ1-4; D is unresolved. Trimming pared 1 base from V and 5 bases from J, leaving 8 bases between. Germline V gene data show CDR1 as SGHTA and CDR2 as FQGNSA. The CDR3 extends over 14 amino acids. The CDR3 region is CASSLGHRNEKLFF. The CDR3 DNA sequence: TGTGCCAGCAGCTTAGGGCATCGAAATGAAAAACTGTTTTTT. Full variable domain (outside the CDR3, taken from reference TRBV7-2 and TRBJ1-4): GAGVSQSPSNKVTEKGKDVELRCDPISGHTALYWYRQSLGQGLEFLIYFQGNSAPDKSGLPSDRFSAERTGGSVSTLTIQRTQQEDSAVYLCASSLGHRNEKLFFGSGTQLSVL.

The chain links TRBV5-8 to TRBJ1-2, with 10 nucleotides matching TRBD1. In germline, CDR1 is SGHTS, CDR2 YDEGEE. There are 15 residues in the CDR3. V shed 0 bases and J 3 bases; nucleotides not matched to a gene: 2. In DNA form, the CDR3 reads TGTGCCAGCAGCTTGGCCGGGACAGGGGACTATGGCTACACCTTC. This sequence encodes CASSLAGTGDYGYTF. Together with reference TRBV5-8 and TRBJ1-2, the CDR3 gives the full variable domain: EAGVTQSPTHLIKTRGQQATLRCSPISGHTSVYWYQQALGLGLQFLLWYDEGEERNRGNFPPRFSGRQFPNYSSELNVNALELEDSALYLCASSLAGTGDYGYTFGSGTRLTVV.

In nucleotides, the CDR3 is TGTGCCAGCAGTCCCGACACTCGGCAAGAGACCCAGTACTTC. This codes for CASSPDTRQETQYF. The chain uses TRBV27 and TRBJ2-5; D is undetermined. Germline V gene data show CDR1 as MNHEY and CDR2 as SMNVEV (reference sequence). V lost 5 bases and J 2 bases, leaving 12 bases between the germline ends. This CDR3 comprises 14 residues.

Concerning this clone: Other DNA sequences in the sample encode the same CDR3. The chain links TRBV27 to TRBJ2-5, with D possibly being TRBD1 (6 bases). Germline V gives CDR1 MNHEY, CDR2 SMNVEV (reference sequence). This CDR3 spans 14 amino acids. V was trimmed by 6 bases and J by 1 base, leaving 12 bases between them. The CDR3 DNA sequence: TGTGCCAGCAGCTTTGAGGACAGCCAAGAGACCCAGTACTTC. Translating gives CASSFEDSQETQYF.

The chain links TRBV2 to TRBJ2-3; TRBD1 matches 7 bases. Germline V gene data show CDR1 as SNHLY and CDR2 as FYNNEI. The J segment lost 1 base and the V segment lost 5 bases, leaving 6 bases of the junction unmatched. The CDR3 covers 15 residues. As DNA, the CDR3 is TGTGCCAGCAGTCCAACAGGGGTTGGCACAGATACGCAGTATTTT. Translation gives CASSPTGVGTDTQYF.

The V and J genes are TRBV4-3 and TRBJ1-3, with D perhaps TRBD1 (5 bases). The germline gives CDR1 LGHNA, CDR2 YSLEER. There are 15 residues in the CDR3. V was clipped by 1 base and J by 4 bases, with 11 bases between them. CDR3 DNA sequence: TGCGCCAGCAGCCAAGTGATAGGGGTCGGAAACACCATATATTTT. As protein: CASSQVIGVGNTIYF.

The chain links TRBV11-3 to TRBJ1-1, with no clear D. V was clipped by 0 bases and J by 2 bases, with 7 bases between them. The CDR3 totals 14 residues. Germline CDR1 reads SGHNT; CDR2 reads YENEEA. CDR3 sequence reads: CASSLEGSNTEAFF. The CDR3, as DNA: TGTGCCAGCAGCTTAGAGGGCAGTAACACTGAAGCTTTCTTT.

The chain combines TRBV7-9 with TRBJ2-3; 7 bases are shared with TRBD2. The V gene's germline CDR1 is SEHNR and CDR2 FQNEAQ (reference sequence). Losses at the gene ends were 5 bases for V and 2 bases for J; bases not matched to a gene: 7. The CDR3 consists of 15 residues. The CDR3 nucleotides read TGTGCCAGCAGCCCTAGCGGAACGATCACAGATACGCAGTATTTT. This translates into CASSPSGTITDTQYF.

This clone has just a few counts. The V gene is TRBV6-6, the J gene TRBJ1-1, with 7 bases identical to TRBD1. The CDR3 loop spans 13 amino acids. V gave up 5 bases and J gave up 6 bases; unmatched junction bases: 6. Germline V lookup: CDR1 MNHNY, CDR2 SVGAGI (reference sequence). As DNA, the CDR3 is TGTGCCAGCAGTCCCGGGACAGCGCCTGAAGCTTTCTTT. As protein: CASSPGTAPEAFF.

J is TRBJ1-2 and V is TRBV15; 10 bases are a match to TRBD1. This CDR3 has 16 amino acids. CDR1 is LNHNV, CDR2 YYDKDF, per germline (reference sequence). With V trimmed by 3 bases and J by 2 bases, 6 bases remained unmatched. In nucleotides, the CDR3 is TGTGCCACCAGCAGGCTCCCGGGACAGGGGAACTATGGCTACACCTTC. Its protein product is CATSRLPGQGNYGYTF. The full variable domain, completed using reference TRBV15 and TRBJ1-2, is DAMVIQNPRYQVTQFGKPVTLSCSQTLNHNVMYWYQQKSSQAPKLLFHYYDKDFNNEADTPDNFQSRRPNTSFCFLDIRSPGLGDTAMYLCATSRLPGQGNYGYTFGSGTRLTVV.

This chain uses TRBV7-8 with TRBJ2-7; weak D call: TRBD1 (6 bases). Per the germline V gene, CDR1 is SGHVS and CDR2 is FQNEAQ. Between the trimmed V and J ends, which lost 3 bases and 1 base, there was a span of 16 bases. The CDR3 extends over 16 amino acids. The CDR3 reads CASSFGQITPSYEQYV. The CDR3 DNA is TGTGCCAGCAGCTTTGGACAGATCACTCCTTCCTACGAGCAGTACGTC.

The chain links TRBV28 to TRBJ1-1; possibly TRBD1 for D (5 bases). Germline CDR1 and CDR2: MDHEN and SYDVKM. Trimming took 2 bases from V and 9 from J, leaving 16 bases between them. The CDR3 totals 14 residues. The CDR3 bases are TGTGCCAGCAGTTTAAGGGGAACGGGGGGAAAAGCTTTCTTT. Translation: CASSLRGTGGKAFF.

The chain has TRBV21-1 and TRBJ2-2; the tabulated D call, TRBD1, remains unverified against the DNA. TRBV21-1 is designated a pseudogene. This CDR3 region has 15 residues. The CDR3 region is CASSNWTVNTGELFF. CDR3 nucleotides: TGTGCCAGCAGCAATTGGACAGTCAACACCGGGGAGCTGTTTTTT.

The genes are TRBV25-1 and TRBJ1-1; possible D gene TRBD1, 5 bases. Germline lookup yields CDR1 MGHDK and CDR2 SYGVNS. CDR3 length equals 12 residues. Trimming stripped 4 bases from V and 7 bases from J, with 10 bases between. This CDR3 is CASSVWQGEAFF. In DNA form, the CDR3 reads TGTGCCAGCAGTGTTTGGCAGGGTGAAGCTTTCTTT.

The chain employs TRBV10-3 and TRBJ1-5; tentatively, D is TRBD1 (6 bases). There are 13 residues in the CDR3. Germline lookup yields CDR1 ENHRY and CDR2 SYGVKD. The V end lost 10 bases, the J end lost 4 bases, and 14 bases lay between the germline ends. CDR3 sequence reads: CATRTAPNQPQHF. The CDR3 DNA sequence: TGTGCCACCCGGACAGCTCCAAATCAGCCCCAGCATTTT.

This chain links TRBV19 with TRBJ2-3; TRBD2 might be the D (5 bases). Germline values: CDR1 LNHDA, CDR2 SQIVND (reference sequence). Trimming cost V 6 bases and J 0 bases, with 7 bases left between them. This CDR3 region has 13 residues. The CDR3 DNA follows: TGTGCCAGTAGAGCGGCTAGCACAGATACGCAGTATTTT. Translated: CASRAASTDTQYF.

This clone was seen a few times. The chain uses TRBV4-1 and TRBJ1-1, with 7 bases lining up with TRBD1. In germline, CDR1 is MGHRA, CDR2 YSYEKL. The V gene end was trimmed by 2 bases and the J gene end by 4 bases; junction bases not matched to a gene: 10. The CDR3 sequence is 16 residues long. CDR3 nucleotides: TGCGCCAGCAGCCAAATAAGTGTCAGGGGGAGCACTGAAGCTTTCTTT. Amino acids: CASSQISVRGSTEAFF.

The chain joins TRBV6-5 to TRBJ1-5; 8 bases match TRBD1. There are 13 residues in the CDR3. Losses at the gene ends were 5 bases for V and 5 bases for J; bases not matched to a gene: 2. Germline-derived CDR1 and CDR2 are MNHEY and SVGAGI. CDR3 bases: TGTGCCAGCAGTATCAGGGGGCATCAGCCCCAGCATTTT. Translated, it gives CASSIRGHQPQHF.

CDR3 sequence (DNA): TGTGCCATCAGTGAGGGCGGGGGAAGAGGCGGCTACACCTTC. It encodes CAISEGGGRGGYTF. V usage is TRBV10-3 and J usage is TRBJ1-2; perhaps TRBD1 as D (5 bases). Trimming removed 2 bases from V and 8 bases from J, with 15 bases in between. Germline V CDR1 and CDR2: ENHRY, SYGVKD. CDR3 length equals 14 residues.

The V call is TRBV5-1, the J call TRBJ1-4, with 7 bases matching TRBD1. The germline V gene has CDR1 SGHRS and CDR2 YFSETQ. The CDR3 runs to 16 residues. V lost 0 bases and J lost 7; bases outside the gene matches: 9. The CDR3 sequence is CASSLGLGTASEKLFF. CDR3 sequence (DNA): TGCGCCAGCAGCTTGGGGCTCGGGACAGCCTCTGAAAAACTGTTTTTT.

This chain connects TRBV19 to TRBJ1-2, with D maybe TRBD1 (6 bases). This CDR3 has 13 residues. Trimming stripped 7 bases from V and 8 bases from J, with 17 bases between. Germline V gene sequence: CDR1 LNHDA, CDR2 SQIVND (reference sequence). The DNA for the CDR3 is TGTGCCAGTACCATTCTGGGGGCGCGGGGCTACACCTTC. It is translated as CASTILGARGYTF.

The J gene is TRBJ1-6, the V gene TRBV7-2; 9 bases match TRBD1. Losses at the gene ends were 2 bases for V and 5 bases for J; bases not matched to a gene: 1. The germline V gene has CDR1 SGHTA and CDR2 FQGNSA. The CDR3 spans 15 residues. The CDR3 sequence: CASSLRTGDNSPLHF. CDR3 coding DNA: TGTGCCAGCAGCTTACGGACAGGGGATAATTCACCCCTCCACTTT.

In its sample, this clone was seen a few times. The chain recombines TRBV4-3 with TRBJ1-1; 7 positions agree with TRBD1. Germline lookup yields CDR1 LGHNA and CDR2 YSLEER. The CDR3 runs 16 residues. The trim removed 2 bases at V and 2 bases at J, leaving 8 bases unmatched. CDR3: CASSQLDRLRNTEAFF. CDR3 bases: TGCGCCAGCAGCCAACTGGACAGGCTGAGAAACACTGAAGCTTTCTTT.

This chain links TRBV11-2 with TRBJ1-2; D not resolved. The CDR3 spans 16 residues. Trimming took 0 bases from V and 7 from J, leaving 18 bases between them. Germline-derived CDR1 and CDR2 are SGHAT and FQNNGV. CDR3 nucleotide sequence: TGTGCCAGCAGCTTAGATCATCAAAGCCGTAGTGGTGGCTACACCTTC. It encodes CASSLDHQSRSGGYTF. The entire variable domain, with the rest obtained from reference TRBV11-2 and TRBJ1-2, is as follows: EAGVAQSPRYKIIEKRQSVAFWCNPISGHATLYWYQQILGQGPKLLIQFQNNGVVDDSQLPKDRFSAERLKGVDSTLKIQPAKLEDSAVYLCASSLDHQSRSGGYTFGSGTRLTVV.

CDR3 sequence reads: CASSEWTSGNNEQFF. CDR3 DNA sequence: TGTGCCAGCAGTGAATGGACTAGCGGGAACAATGAGCAGTTCTTC. This sequence joins TRBV25-1 and TRBJ2-1; 12 bases map to TRBD2. Germline V CDR1 and CDR2: MGHDK, SYGVNS. The CDR3 extends over 15 amino acids. V gave up 1 base and J gave up 5 bases; unmatched junction bases: 0.

The chain employs TRBV28 and TRBJ1-4; D unclear. Germline V CDR1 and CDR2: MDHEN, SYDVKM. V was shortened by 5 bases and J by 4 bases, with 14 bases between the two germline ends. The CDR3 is made up of 15 amino acids. The CDR3 DNA reads as TGTGCCAGCAGTGCTGTCGTCCTCAGTAATGAAAAACTGTTTTTT. It encodes CASSAVVLSNEKLFF.

J is TRBJ2-1 and V is TRBV7-2; a possible D gene is TRBD2 (6 bases). Trimming cost V 5 bases and J 0 bases, with 11 bases left between them. Germline lookup yields CDR1 SGHTA and CDR2 FQGNSA. This CDR3 has 15 residues. CDR3 amino acids: CASSRDGSSYNEQFF. CDR3 sequence (DNA): TGTGCCAGCAGCCGCGACGGGAGCTCCTACAATGAGCAGTTCTTC. Drawing the rest from reference TRBV7-2 and TRBJ2-1, the complete variable domain is GAGVSQSPSNKVTEKGKDVELRCDPISGHTALYWYRQSLGQGLEFLIYFQGNSAPDKSGLPSDRFSAERTGGSVSTLTIQRTQQEDSAVYLCASSRDGSSYNEQFFGPGTRLTVL.

The chain is built from TRBV5-4 and TRBJ2-6; a weak D match, TRBD1 (6 bases). The CDR3 runs 16 residues. V was pared by 6 bases and J by 9 bases, with 22 bases between. Germline loops: CDR1 SGHNT, CDR2 YYREEE (reference sequence). DNA of the CDR3: TGTGCCAGCACCGACAGGTTCAGGAGCGGAGACAACGTCCTGACTTTC. Translating gives CASTDRFRSGDNVLTF.

The CDR3 coding sequence is TGTGCCAGCAGCCCTAGCGGGGGGACACACTACAATGAGCAGTTCTTC. Translation: CASSPSGGTHYNEQFF. The V call is TRBV9, the J call TRBJ2-1, with 11 bases that match TRBD2. Germline V gives CDR1 SGDLS, CDR2 YYNGEE. The V segment lost 4 bases and the J segment 3 bases; nucleotides outside the gene matches: 6. This CDR3 contains 16 residues.

The J gene is TRBJ2-2, the V gene TRBV5-5; 11 bases line up with TRBD2. The CDR3 is 14 amino acids. Germline CDR1 and CDR2: SGHKS and YYEKEE (reference sequence). V dropped 5 bases and J dropped 7; count of bases not matched to a gene: 4. The CDR3 sequence: CASSLAGGVGELFF. The CDR3 nucleotides are TGTGCCAGCAGTCTAGCGGGAGGTGTCGGGGAGCTGTTTTTT.

This chain connects TRBV19 to TRBJ1-2, with D unclear. The CDR3 has 14 residues. Germline assignment: CDR1 LNHDA and CDR2 SQIVND (reference sequence). V was cut by 1 base and J by 1 base, with 7 bases left in between. CDR3 sequence (DNA): TGTGCCAGTAGTATAGGACGGGTTAACTATGGCTACACCTTC. It encodes CASSIGRVNYGYTF.